The 7 T cell receptor beta chains below all came from one sample that was sequenced in a study of Ad26.COV2.S vaccination and SARS-CoV-2 variants. Data came from immunoSEQ multiplex PCR; TCRdb stores just in-frame clones and leaves some out. Here the sample spans around 400,000 clones, about 88% being singletons. The sample's treatment: roughly 19 received Ad26.COV2.S at low or high dose, single or two shots; about 5 received placebo; per-sample allocation not given. Day 63 after the first injection of vaccine or placebo was the sampling time. The sequencing here drew on peripheral blood, taken in a trial of Ad26.COV2.S vaccine versus placebo. These receptors were taken from a person aged 18 to 59 who received the Ad26.COV2.S COVID-19 vaccine or a placebo.

The chain employs TRBV29-1 and TRBJ2-1; 8 bases fit TRBD2. V lost 0 bases and J lost 3; bases outside the gene matches: 7. CDR3 length equals 16 residues. CDR1 and CDR2 (germline): SQVTM, ANQGSEA. The CDR3 sequence: CSVEERAGVFYNEQFF. The CDR3 DNA reads as TGCAGCGTTGAAGAGAGAGCGGGAGTTTTCTACAATGAGCAGTTCTTC.

In its sample, this clone was seen a few times. V is TRBV28 and J is TRBJ2-2; D is uncertain. The CDR3 sequence is 16 residues long. Germline CDR1 MDHEN, CDR2 SYDVKM. Trimming removed 10 bases at V and 4 bases at J, with 22 bases between. The CDR3: CATESPLPWSTGELFF. The CDR3 DNA is TGTGCCACCGAATCCCCTCTTCCATGGAGCACCGGGGAGCTGTTTTTT.

The J gene is TRBJ2-3, the V gene TRBV10-3, with 11 positions matching TRBD1. Germline-derived CDR1 and CDR2 are ENHRY and SYGVKD. The V segment lost 6 bases and the J segment 2 bases; nucleotides outside the gene matches: 13. CDR3 length: 18 residues. The CDR3 region is CAIRGGQGANPSTDTQYF. The CDR3 DNA reads TGTGCCATCAGGGGAGGACAGGGGGCGAATCCATCCACAGATACGCAGTATTTT.

V gene TRBV24-1 combines with J gene TRBJ2-3; 9 bases map to TRBD2. Germline V lookup: CDR1 KGHDR, CDR2 SFDVKD. V dropped 3 bases and J dropped 2; count of bases not matched to a gene: 2. The CDR3 sequence is 15 residues long. The CDR3: CATSDLAGTTDTQYF. CDR3 DNA sequence: TGTGCCACCAGTGATCTAGCGGGGACCACAGATACGCAGTATTTT.

The chain recombines TRBV6-1 with TRBJ1-6, with D possibly being TRBD1 (6 bases). The V gene lost 3 bases and the J gene lost 10 bases, with 10 bases spanning the gap. Germline V CDR1 and CDR2: MNHNS, SASEGT. This CDR3 is 13 amino acids long. Here the CDR3 DNA reads TGTGCCAGCAGTGAGGGGGCTCGGTCACCCCTCCACTTT. The encoded protein is CASSEGARSPLHF.

The chain has TRBV2 and TRBJ2-2, with D perhaps TRBD1 (8 bases). Germline lookup yields CDR1 SNHLY and CDR2 FYNNEI. Trimming pared 4 bases from V and 4 bases from J, leaving 19 bases between. CDR3 size: 17 residues. Written as DNA, the CDR3 is TGTGCCAGCAGTGTACAACAGGGGGGGCATTTCACCGGGGAGCTGTTTTTT. This encodes CASSVQQGGHFTGELFF.

This clone appeared a few times. V and J are TRBV12-3 or TRBV12-4 and TRBJ1-1, with D unclear. The CDR3 runs 12 residues. Trimming pared 7 bases from V and 4 bases from J, leaving 10 bases between. The CDR3, as DNA: TGTGCCAGCAAGAGGCTGGGCACTGAAGCTTTCTTT. It codes for CASKRLGTEAFF.